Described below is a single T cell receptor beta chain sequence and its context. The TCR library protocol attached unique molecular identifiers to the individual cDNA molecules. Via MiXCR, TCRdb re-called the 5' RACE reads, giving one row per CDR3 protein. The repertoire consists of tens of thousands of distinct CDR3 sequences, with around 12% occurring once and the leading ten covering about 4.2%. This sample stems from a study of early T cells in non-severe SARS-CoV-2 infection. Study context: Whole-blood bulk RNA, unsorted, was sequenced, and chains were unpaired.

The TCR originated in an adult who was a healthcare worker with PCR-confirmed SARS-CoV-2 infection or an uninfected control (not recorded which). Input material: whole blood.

This CDR3 reads CSAGLAGGYEQYF. The CDR3 coding sequence is TGCAGCGCCGGACTAGCGGGAGGGTACGAGCAGTACTTC. The chain links TRBV29-1 to TRBJ2-7, with 15 positions matching TRBD2. After removal of 7 bases from V and 4 bases from J, the junction contained 2 bases not matched to a gene. This CDR3 region has 13 residues. The germline V gene encodes CDR1 SQVTM and CDR2 ANQGSEA.